The 20 T cell receptor beta chains presented below share a single source sample, sequenced in a study of early T cells in non-severe SARS-CoV-2 infection. A single record per CDR3 protein comes from TCRdb applying MiXCR to the 5' RACE reads. Among tens of thousands of distinct CDR3 sequences listed, roughly 15% were seen once. The input for sequencing was whole blood, taken at baseline. These receptors came from an adult who was a healthcare worker with PCR-confirmed SARS-CoV-2 infection or an uninfected control (not recorded which).

There are many counts of this clonotype. This chain uses TRBV19 with TRBJ2-3; D is uncertain. This CDR3 region has 11 residues. Per the germline V gene, CDR1 is LNHDA and CDR2 is SQIVND (reference sequence). V shed 4 bases and J shed 5 bases, with 4 bases lying between them. The CDR3 reads CASSKGDTQYF. The DNA for the CDR3 is TGTGCCAGTAGTAAAGGAGATACGCAGTATTTT.

This chain links TRBV5-4 with TRBJ2-3; 7 bases agree with TRBD2. From germline, CDR1 is SGHNT and CDR2 YYREEE (reference sequence). CDR3 size: 20 residues. V lost 3 bases and J lost 5; bases outside the gene matches: 24. In nucleotides, the CDR3 is TGTGCCAGCAGCTGGGACCCCTGGACTGAGGGCGGGGGAGTTCAAGATACGCAGTATTTT. As protein: CASSWDPWTEGGGVQDTQYF.

This clonotype has only a few counts. The chain links TRBV20-1 to TRBJ2-3; tentatively, D is TRBD2 (5 bases). Germline values: CDR1 DFQATT, CDR2 SNEGSKA (reference sequence). V was shortened by 6 bases and J by 3 bases, with 16 bases between the two germline ends. This CDR3 contains 14 residues. CDR3 DNA sequence: TGCAGTGCCGAGCCCGGGATAGGGACAGATACGCAGTATTTT. Translated: CSAEPGIGTDTQYF.

The chain carries TRBV6-1 and TRBJ1-1; no clear D gene. The CDR3 is 12 amino acids. V shed 4 bases and J shed 11 bases, with 14 bases lying between them. Germline-derived CDR1 and CDR2 are MNHNS and SASEGT. The CDR3 here is CASSAEAGGAFF. DNA for the CDR3: TGTGCCAGCAGTGCGGAGGCAGGAGGCGCTTTCTTT.

This clonotype was seen repeatedly, ten times or more. The chain couples TRBV12-3 or TRBV12-4 to TRBJ2-1; no clear D. This CDR3 spans 12 amino acids. The ends were cut back, 5 bases at V and 10 bases at J, with 12 bases in the middle. The CDR3 spells CASSPRTVEQFF. The CDR3 DNA reads as TGTGCCAGCAGTCCCCGGACCGTCGAGCAGTTCTTC.

This clonotype was seen only a few times. DNA for the CDR3: TGTGCCAGCAGTGAAGAGGATCGGGGCACAGATACGCAGTATTTT. It yields the protein CASSEEDRGTDTQYF. The chain links TRBV2 to TRBJ2-3; D is undetermined. CDR1 and CDR2 (germline): SNHLY, FYNNEI. V was cut by 1 base and J by 1 base, with 9 bases left in between. CDR3 length equals 15 residues.

This clonotype was observed a handful of times. CDR3 residues: CASSYRGPDQPQHF. The CDR3 region has the DNA TGTGCCAGCAGTTACAGGGGGCCGGATCAGCCCCAGCATTTT. This chain joins TRBV6-5 and TRBJ1-5; 7 bases fit TRBD1. J gave up 5 bases and V 2 bases, and 3 bases lay outside the gene matches. The CDR3 runs 14 residues. Germline V gene sequence: CDR1 MNHEY, CDR2 SVGAGI.

This clonotype was picked up a small number of times. This chain links TRBV24-1 with TRBJ2-5; D not certain. Germline loops: CDR1 KGHDR, CDR2 SFDVKD. This CDR3 has 15 residues. The V and J ends lost 0 bases and 0 bases respectively, with 7 bases between them. CDR3 region: CATSDLVGYQETQYF. For the CDR3, the DNA is TGTGCCACCAGTGATTTGGTGGGGTACCAAGAGACCCAGTACTTC.

This clonotype appeared a few times. The chain combines TRBV20-1 with TRBJ1-2; a possible D gene is TRBD1 (5 bases). CDR3 length equals 13 residues. Germline CDR1 DFQATT, CDR2 SNEGSKA (reference sequence). V was trimmed by 0 bases and J by 8 bases, leaving 13 bases between them. CDR3 DNA sequence: TGCAGTGCTAGAGATCCTAAAGGGGAGGGCTACACCTTC. Translating it yields CSARDPKGEGYTF.

This clonotype was recorded a few times. The V gene is TRBV29-1, the J gene TRBJ2-2; 9 bases align to TRBD2. The CDR3 is 16 residues long. The V gene end was trimmed by 4 bases and the J gene end by 4 bases; junction bases not matched to a gene: 10. CDR1 is SQVTM and CDR2 is ANQGSEA in the germline V gene. CDR3 amino acids: CSVGEGSGSFTGELFF. CDR3 coding DNA: TGCAGCGTTGGGGAGGGTAGCGGGAGTTTCACCGGGGAGCTGTTTTTT.

The rearrangement links TRBV2 to TRBJ2-3; 13 nucleotides agree with TRBD2. V lost 2 bases and J lost 6; bases outside the gene matches: 8. Looked up from germline, CDR1 is SNHLY and CDR2 is FYNNEI. The CDR3 length is 17 residues. The CDR3 DNA sequence: TGTGCCAGCAGTGAAATGGGACTAGCGGGACCTCAGGATACGCAGTATTTT. Protein product: CASSEMGLAGPQDTQYF.

The CDR3 sequence: CASSSSGRETQYF. In nucleotides, the CDR3 is TGTGCCAGCAGTTCGTCCGGTAGAGAGACCCAGTACTTC. The chain has TRBV2 and TRBJ2-5, with no clear D. The CDR3 contains 13 residues. The ends were cut back, 5 bases at V and 4 bases at J, with 11 bases in the middle. Germline values: CDR1 SNHLY, CDR2 FYNNEI. Full variable domain (rest looked up from reference TRBV2 and TRBJ2-5): EPEVTQTPSHQVTQMGQEVILRCVPISNHLYFYWYRQILGQKVEFLVSFYNNEISEKSEIFDDQFSVERPDGSNFTLKIRSTKLEDSAMYFCASSSSGRETQYFGPGTRLLVL.

This clonotype was observed many times. V is TRBV2 and J is TRBJ2-1; 7 positions agree with TRBD1. V shed 5 bases and J 6 bases; nucleotides not matched to a gene: 1. Germline loops: CDR1 SNHLY, CDR2 FYNNEI. The CDR3 is 12 amino acids. The CDR3 region is CASSNRGNEQFF. CDR3 DNA: TGTGCCAGCAGTAACAGGGGCAATGAGCAGTTCTTC. Full variable domain (outside the CDR3, taken from reference TRBV2 and TRBJ2-1): EPEVTQTPSHQVTQMGQEVILRCVPISNHLYFYWYRQILGQKVEFLVSFYNNEISEKSEIFDDQFSVERPDGSNFTLKIRSTKLEDSAMYFCASSNRGNEQFFGPGTRLTVL.

The chain links TRBV27 to TRBJ2-3; TRBD1 aligns across 8 bases. V was clipped by 3 bases and J by 0 bases; unmatched bases: 5. CDR1 and CDR2 from the germline V gene are MNHEY and SMNVEV (reference sequence). The CDR3 loop spans 16 amino acids. The CDR3 is CASSFRDRSSTDTQYF. The CDR3 coding sequence is TGTGCCAGCAGTTTCCGGGACAGGTCAAGCACAGATACGCAGTATTTT.

J is TRBJ2-1 and V is TRBV7-3; tentative D call: TRBD2 (6 bases). Germline values: CDR1 SGHTA, CDR2 FQGTGA. V lost 2 bases, J lost 4 bases, and 12 bases lay in between. This CDR3 has 15 amino acids. CDR3 sequence: CASSLVVGGYNEQFF. DNA of the CDR3: TGTGCCAGCAGCTTAGTAGTGGGGGGTTACAATGAGCAGTTCTTC.

At least ten counts were recorded for this clonotype. V is TRBV14 and J is TRBJ2-1; weak D call: TRBD2 (6 bases). The CDR3 is 14 residues long. The V and J ends lost 0 bases and 8 bases respectively, with 11 bases between them. Germline CDR1 is SGHDN and CDR2 is FVKESK. As DNA, the CDR3 is TGTGCCAGCAGCCAAGATTCGACTAGGGATGAGCAGTTCTTC. Translating gives CASSQDSTRDEQFF.

This clonotype was recorded a few times. This rearrangement joins TRBV28 to TRBJ2-7; 7 bases are shared with TRBD1. CDR1 is MDHEN and CDR2 is SYDVKM in the germline V gene. The V and J ends lost 6 bases and 2 bases, in that order; junction bases with no gene match: 10. The CDR3 loop spans 15 amino acids. CDR3 amino acids: CASRTTGVGTYEQYF. The CDR3 nucleotides read TGTGCCAGCAGAACTACAGGGGTTGGGACCTACGAGCAGTACTTC.

This clonotype was seen ten or more times. The V call is TRBV29-1, the J call TRBJ1-1, with unresolved D. CDR1 SQVTM and CDR2 ANQGSEA come from the germline V gene. The V and J ends lost 4 bases and 6 bases respectively, with 18 bases between them. The CDR3 sequence is 14 residues long. The CDR3 sequence is CSVGLKGSGAEAFF. The CDR3 coding sequence is TGCAGCGTTGGACTTAAAGGGAGTGGAGCTGAAGCTTTCTTT.

This clonotype has just a few counts. The rearrangement joins TRBV7-9 to TRBJ2-1; D uncertain. CDR1 is SEHNR, CDR2 FQNEAQ, per germline (reference sequence). Trimming left V 2 bases short and J 7 bases short, with 9 bases between. The CDR3 runs 13 residues. CDR3: CASSLSRRNEQFF. In DNA form, the CDR3 reads TGTGCCAGCAGCTTAAGTCGAAGGAATGAGCAGTTCTTC.

The gene calls are TRBV20-1 and TRBJ2-2; no reliable D call. Trimming took off 1 base at V and 7 bases at J, with 16 bases between the two ends. Germline CDR1 is DFQATT and CDR2 is SNEGSKA (reference sequence). The CDR3 is made up of 15 amino acids. The CDR3 sequence: CSARAQELLGGELFF. CDR3 DNA sequence: TGCAGTGCTAGAGCCCAGGAGCTTCTTGGCGGGGAGCTGTTTTTT.